These 13 T cell receptor beta chains originate from one sample sequenced in a study of vaccination effects on CD4 cells after COVID-19. Antigen-specific CD4+ T cells were first expanded with viral peptide pools by the ViraFEST assay and only then sequenced. Cells that had been cultured for 9 to 10 days were the source of isolated CD4+ T cells. Having tested negative for nucleocapsid antibodies, the vaccine recipients showed no prior SARS-CoV-2 infection. Their recognized antigens are unknown. Sequencing used immunoSEQ multiplex PCR; TCRdb keeps in-frame clones, though not all of them. The repertoire holds about 41,000 clones, with 65% to 80% as singletons. This specimen consisted of CD4+ T cells from PBMCs cultured with HCoV-NL63 spike peptides, obtained before COVID-19 vaccination. These TCRs come from a human donor who received a COVID-19 vaccine.

The chain combines TRBV25-1 with TRBJ2-1; 7 bases map to TRBD1. Germline CDR1 is MGHDK and CDR2 is SYGVNS. The CDR3 contains 15 residues. Trimming removed 5 bases from V and 4 bases from J; junction bases left unmatched: 8. This CDR3 reads CASSYPGQSYNEQFF. The DNA for the CDR3 is TGTGCCAGCAGTTATCCGGGACAGAGTTACAATGAGCAGTTCTTC.

The V and J genes are TRBV9 and TRBJ2-1, with 7 bases matching TRBD1. The germline V gene has CDR1 SGDLS and CDR2 YYNGEE. This CDR3 region has 14 residues. V shed 3 bases, J shed 2 bases, and the junction held 2 bases outside the gene matches. The CDR3 reads CASSEGTAYNEQFF. The DNA of the CDR3 is TGTGCCAGCAGCGAGGGGACAGCCTACAATGAGCAGTTCTTC. The complete variable domain, with remaining parts taken from reference TRBV9 and TRBJ2-1, reads DSGVTQTPKHLITATGQRVTLRCSPRSGDLSVYWYQQSLDQGLQFLIQYYNGEERAKGNILERFSAQQFPDLHSELNLSSLELGDSALYFCASSEGTAYNEQFFGPGTRLTVL.

The chain has TRBV30 and TRBJ2-2, with 7 bases fitting TRBD1. The length of the CDR3 is 17 residues. The ends lost 4 bases at V and 2 bases at J; junction bases unmatched: 13. Germline V gene sequence: CDR1 GTSNPN, CDR2 SVGIG (reference sequence). CDR3 protein: CAWTKKAGTVNTGELFF. CDR3 bases: TGTGCCTGGACCAAAAAAGCAGGGACAGTTAACACCGGGGAGCTGTTTTTT.

This chain's CDR3 is CASSRGNTEAFF. The CDR3 DNA follows: TGTGCCAGCAGCCGGGGGAACACTGAAGCTTTCTTT. J is TRBJ1-1 and V is TRBV7-3; D unresolved. This CDR3 region has 12 residues. Per germline, CDR1 SGHTA and CDR2 FQGTGA. V gave up 5 bases and J gave up 1 base, with 5 bases separating them. The complete variable domain, with remaining parts taken from reference TRBV7-3 and TRBJ1-1, reads GAGVSQTPSNKVTEKGKYVELRCDPISGHTALYWYRQSLGQGPEFLIYFQGTGAADDSGLPNDRFFAVRPEGSVSTLKIQRTERGDSAVYLCASSRGNTEAFFGQGTRLTVV.

V and J are TRBV6-1 and TRBJ1-2; a weak D match, TRBD1 (5 bases). The CDR3 has 11 amino acids. Trimming stripped 3 bases from V and 11 bases from J, with 10 bases between. Germline CDR1 MNHNS, CDR2 SASEGT. The CDR3 region is CASSDGDRYTF. As DNA, the CDR3 is TGTGCCAGCAGTGACGGGGACCGTTACACCTTC.

This chain uses TRBV7-2 with TRBJ1-6; D gene unclear. V shed 3 bases and J shed 9 bases, with 6 bases lying between them. The CDR3 has 12 residues. Germline loops: CDR1 SGHTA, CDR2 FQGNSA. CDR3 amino acids: CASSFGPSPLHF. The DNA of the CDR3 is TGTGCCAGCAGCTTTGGACCTTCACCCCTCCACTTT.

The chain combines TRBV18 with TRBJ2-2; no definite D call. V lost 6 bases, J lost 6 bases, and 8 bases lay in between. Germline loops: CDR1 KGHSH, CDR2 LQKENI. The CDR3 spans 12 residues. CDR3 loop: CASSYSAGELFF. CDR3 sequence (DNA): TGTGCCAGCTCCTACAGCGCCGGGGAGCTGTTTTTT. The full variable domain, rest sourced from reference TRBV18 and TRBJ2-2, is NAGVMQNPRHLVRRRGQEARLRCSPMKGHSHVYWYRQLPEEGLKFMVYLQKENIIDESGMPKERFSAEFPKEGPSILRIQQVVRGDSAAYFCASSYSAGELFFGEGSRLTVL.

This sequence joins TRBV15 and TRBJ2-3, with a possible D match to TRBD2 (6 bases). CDR1 is LNHNV and CDR2 is YYDKDF in the germline V gene (reference sequence). The V gene lost 2 bases and the J gene lost 4 bases, with 19 bases spanning the gap. The CDR3 length is 17 residues. For the CDR3, the DNA is TGTGCCACCAGCAGATCGGGGTCCGGGAGTTTTTCAGATACGCAGTATTTT. It encodes CATSRSGSGSFSDTQYF.

V is TRBV6-5 and J is TRBJ2-5; possibly TRBD2 for D (7 bases). Germline values: CDR1 MNHEY, CDR2 SVGAGI. Between the trimmed V and J ends, which lost 6 bases and 4 bases, there was a span of 15 bases. The CDR3 totals 14 residues. CDR3 in amino acids: CASRGGGGSETQYF. CDR3 bases: TGTGCCAGCAGAGGAGGGGGGGGCTCAGAGACCCAGTACTTC.

The rearrangement links TRBV12-3 or TRBV12-4 to TRBJ2-7; D is uncertain. V was clipped by 1 base and J by 0 bases, with 4 bases between them. The CDR3 totals 13 residues. CDR3: CASSLGLSYEQYV. The CDR3 DNA sequence: TGTGCCAGCAGTTTAGGGCTCTCCTACGAGCAGTACGTC.

This clone was seen a few times. The V gene is TRBV7-8, the J gene TRBJ1-2, with D unclear. The CDR3 runs 14 residues. Germline V lookup: CDR1 SGHVS, CDR2 FQNEAQ. Trimming removed 2 bases at V and 4 bases at J, with 11 bases between. CDR3 DNA: TGTGCCAGCAGCTTAACAGACGAGGGCTATGGCTACACCTTC. Translated, it gives CASSLTDEGYGYTF.

V and J are TRBV9 and TRBJ2-3; 7 nucleotides line up with TRBD1. The V gene end was trimmed by 1 base and the J gene end by 2 bases; junction bases not matched to a gene: 7. Germline lookup yields CDR1 SGDLS and CDR2 YYNGEE. The CDR3 is 16 amino acids. Here the CDR3 reads CASSVIGDSLTDTQYF. The CDR3 bases are TGTGCCAGCAGCGTAATAGGGGACAGTCTCACAGATACGCAGTATTTT.

This clone came up once. V usage is TRBV6-6 and J usage is TRBJ1-1; D might be TRBD1 (6 bases). The CDR3 has 12 residues. Germline CDR1 reads MNHNY; CDR2 reads SVGAGI (reference sequence). V was pared by 5 bases and J by 8 bases, with 12 bases between. CDR3 DNA sequence: TGTGCCAGCAGTATTAACAGGGACGAAGCTTTCTTT. Translation gives CASSINRDEAFF.